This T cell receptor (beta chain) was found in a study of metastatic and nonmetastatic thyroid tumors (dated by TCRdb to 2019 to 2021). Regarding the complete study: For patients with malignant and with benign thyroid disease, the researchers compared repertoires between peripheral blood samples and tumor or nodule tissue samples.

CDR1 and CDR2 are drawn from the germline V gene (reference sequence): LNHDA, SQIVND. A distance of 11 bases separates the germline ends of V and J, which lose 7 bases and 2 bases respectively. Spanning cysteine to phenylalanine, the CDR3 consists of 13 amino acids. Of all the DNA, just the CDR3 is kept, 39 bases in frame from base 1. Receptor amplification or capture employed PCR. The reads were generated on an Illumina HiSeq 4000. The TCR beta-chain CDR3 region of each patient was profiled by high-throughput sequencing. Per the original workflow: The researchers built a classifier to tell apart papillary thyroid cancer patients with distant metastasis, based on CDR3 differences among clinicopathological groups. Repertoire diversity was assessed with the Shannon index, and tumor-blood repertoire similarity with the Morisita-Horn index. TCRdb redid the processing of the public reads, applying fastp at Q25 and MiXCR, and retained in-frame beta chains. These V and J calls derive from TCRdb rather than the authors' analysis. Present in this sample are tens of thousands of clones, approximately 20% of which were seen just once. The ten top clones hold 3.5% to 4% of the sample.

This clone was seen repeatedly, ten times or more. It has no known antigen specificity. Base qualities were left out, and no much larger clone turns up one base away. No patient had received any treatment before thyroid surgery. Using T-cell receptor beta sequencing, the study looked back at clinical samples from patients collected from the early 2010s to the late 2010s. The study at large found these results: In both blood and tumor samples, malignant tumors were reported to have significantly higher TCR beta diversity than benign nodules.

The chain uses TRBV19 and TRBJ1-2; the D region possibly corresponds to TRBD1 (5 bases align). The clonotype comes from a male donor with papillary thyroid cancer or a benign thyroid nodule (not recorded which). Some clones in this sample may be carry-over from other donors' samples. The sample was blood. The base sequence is TGTGCCAGTACTGTGTCAGGGAACTATGGCTACACCTTC. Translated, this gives CASTVSGNYGYTF.